The 25 T cell receptor beta chains in this list originate from one sample, sequenced in a study of beta chain features in type 1 diabetes. Since all of the isolated RNA was reverse transcribed, expressed TCRB transcripts were what got sequenced. The data were produced by immunoSEQ multiplex PCR, yet TCRdb's version contains in-frame clones alone and is incomplete. The sample lists about 360,000 clones; roughly 13% were seen once. Sequenced material: naive CD4+ T cells from blood. Receptors originate from a man between 18 and 35 years old in good health.

This clone was observed a few times. The rearrangement joins TRBV15 to TRBJ2-6; D gene unclear. The CDR3 is made up of 14 amino acids. Between the trimmed V and J ends, which lost 0 bases and 3 bases, there was a span of 3 bases. CDR1 is LNHNV and CDR2 is YYDKDF in the germline V gene (reference sequence). Written as DNA, the CDR3 is TGTGCCACCAGCAGAGATCTTGGGGCCAACGTCCTGACTTTC. It codes for CATSRDLGANVLTF. The variable domain in full, with the rest retrieved from reference TRBV15 and TRBJ2-6, is DAMVIQNPRYQVTQFGKPVTLSCSQTLNHNVMYWYQQKSSQAPKLLFHYYDKDFNNEADTPDNFQSRRPNTSFCFLDIRSPGLGDTAMYLCATSRDLGANVLTFGAGSRLTVL.

This rearrangement joins TRBV6-6 to TRBJ2-3, with D tentatively TRBD1 (6 bases). Trimming took 6 bases from V and 2 from J, leaving 12 bases between them. This CDR3 comprises 14 residues. Germline CDR1 and CDR2: MNHNY and SVGAGI (reference sequence). CDR3 protein: CASRWTVDTDTQYF. CDR3 bases: TGTGCCAGCAGATGGACAGTAGACACAGATACGCAGTATTTT.

This clone was counted a few times. The chain links TRBV28 to TRBJ1-2; TRBD1 matches 10 bases. Germline values: CDR1 MDHEN, CDR2 SYDVKM. V shed 5 bases, J shed 4 bases, and the junction held 10 bases outside the gene matches. CDR3 length: 16 residues. CDR3 protein: CASSLHGTGVSYGYTF. The CDR3 DNA sequence: TGTGCCAGCAGTCTACACGGGACAGGGGTGAGCTATGGCTACACCTTC.

The chain is built from TRBV2 and TRBJ2-7; a possible D gene is TRBD2 (7 bases). With 2 bases removed from V and 0 bases from J, the gap between germline ends came to 11 bases. This CDR3 is 15 amino acids long. Germline loops: CDR1 SNHLY, CDR2 FYNNEI. CDR3 bases: TGTGCCAGCAGTGAAAGGGGGGGGGCCTCCTACGAGCAGTACTTC. Protein: CASSERGGASYEQYF.

This clone showed up just a few times. The chain carries TRBV30 and TRBJ1-1; D gene ambiguous. Trimming left V 0 bases short and J 10 bases short, with 12 bases between. Germline-derived CDR1 and CDR2 are GTSNPN and SVGIG (reference sequence). This CDR3 spans 12 amino acids. For the CDR3, the DNA is TGTGCCTGGAGTGTACAGACCGTCGGAGCTTTCTTT. It yields the protein CAWSVQTVGAFF.

This chain uses TRBV15 with TRBJ1-2; D possibly corresponds to TRBD1 (5 bases). Germline lookup yields CDR1 LNHNV and CDR2 YYDKDF (reference sequence). This CDR3 spans 15 amino acids. Trimming took off 0 bases at V and 5 bases at J, with 13 bases between the two ends. The CDR3 DNA is TGTGCCACCAGCAGAGATGCGGGGGAAGTGTATGGCTACACCTTC. This sequence encodes CATSRDAGEVYGYTF.

The chain combines TRBV30 with TRBJ1-2; D perhaps matches TRBD1 (5 bases). CDR3 length equals 13 residues. Trimming pared 1 base from V and 0 bases from J, leaving 6 bases between. Germline values: CDR1 GTSNPN, CDR2 SVGIG (reference sequence). The CDR3 sequence is CAWSGGANYGYTF. CDR3 nucleotide sequence: TGTGCCTGGAGTGGGGGCGCTAACTATGGCTACACCTTC.

In its sample, this clone was seen a few times. CDR3 sequence reads: CASSRGSGANVLTF. Written as DNA, the CDR3 is TGTGCCAGCAGCAGGGGGTCTGGGGCCAACGTCCTGACTTTC. The V gene is TRBV2, the J gene TRBJ2-6, with 7 bases lining up with TRBD1. The CDR3 loop spans 14 amino acids. V trimming: 6 bases; J trimming: 1 base; junction bases outside the gene matches: 0. CDR1 is SNHLY and CDR2 is FYNNEI in the germline V gene.

The chain combines TRBV4-3 with TRBJ1-1; 10 bases fit TRBD1. Germline CDR1 and CDR2: LGHNA and YSLEER. Trimming removed 3 bases from V and 7 bases from J; junction bases left unmatched: 8. The CDR3 is 15 residues long. The CDR3 coding sequence is TGCGCCAGCAGCCAGTTGGGGACAGGGGATTTTGAAGCTTTCTTT. This sequence encodes CASSQLGTGDFEAFF.

In its sample, this clone was seen a few times. This chain uses TRBV4-3 with TRBJ2-1; a weak D match, TRBD1 (5 bases). The length of the CDR3 is 15 residues. Deletions cut 2 bases from V and 8 bases from J, with 16 bases between. Germline assignment: CDR1 LGHNA and CDR2 YSLEER. The CDR3 loop is CASSQRPSRADEQFF. The CDR3 DNA sequence: TGCGCCAGCAGCCAAAGGCCCAGCAGGGCCGATGAGCAGTTCTTC.

This clone was seen a few times. CDR3 residues: CASSEAGASGIADTQYF. The CDR3 DNA reads TGTGCCAGCAGTGAAGCTGGGGCTAGCGGGATAGCAGATACGCAGTATTTT. This rearrangement joins TRBV2 to TRBJ2-3; 9 bases match TRBD2. Germline CDR1 and CDR2: SNHLY and FYNNEI. J was trimmed by 4 bases and V by 0 bases; bases with no gene match: 8. The CDR3 extends over 17 amino acids.

This clone was recorded a few times. Other nucleotide sequences from this sample produce the same CDR3. The chain combines TRBV10-3 with TRBJ2-3, with 7 bases fitting TRBD2. V was clipped by 0 bases and J by 3 bases; unmatched bases: 0. The CDR3 consists of 14 residues. CDR1 ENHRY and CDR2 SYGVKD come from the germline V gene. The chain's CDR3 is CAISESRGTDTQYF. The CDR3 bases are TGTGCCATCAGTGAGTCGCGGGGGACAGATACGCAGTATTTT.

The CDR3 is CASGSGRVETQYF. The CDR3 DNA sequence: TGTGCTAGTGGTTCTGGGCGCGTAGAGACCCAGTACTTC. The chain joins TRBV12-5 to TRBJ2-5; D is unresolved. The CDR3 runs 13 residues. Per germline, CDR1 LGHNT and CDR2 FRNRAP. The germline V and J ends were trimmed by 4 bases and 4 bases, with 10 bases remaining between them.

This clone has a handful of counts. The chain has TRBV7-2 and TRBJ2-3; D may be TRBD2 (7 bases). V lost 2 bases to trimming and J lost 9 bases, with 18 bases between them. The CDR3 has 15 residues. Germline V gene data show CDR1 as SGHTA and CDR2 as FQGNSA. Here the CDR3 reads CASSLQRDIPRTQYF. Here the CDR3 DNA reads TGTGCCAGCAGCTTACAGCGGGACATCCCGAGGACGCAGTATTTT.

This clone was picked up a small number of times. The chain combines TRBV4-1 with TRBJ1-5; maybe TRBD1 (5 bases). V lost 1 base, J lost 2 bases, and 6 bases lay in between. Germline values: CDR1 MGHRA, CDR2 YSYEKL. The CDR3 length is 14 residues. The CDR3 coding sequence is TGCGCCAGCAGCCAAGTAGGGGGCAATCAGCCCCAGCATTTT. Translating it yields CASSQVGGNQPQHF.

This clone was counted a few times. The J gene is TRBJ2-5, the V gene TRBV7-2; D unresolved. Germline assignment: CDR1 SGHTA and CDR2 FQGNSA. V was shortened by 1 base and J by 5 bases, with 11 bases between the two germline ends. CDR3 length: 14 residues. The DNA for the CDR3 is TGTGCCAGCAGCTTAGTGACTTCCCGTGAGACCCAGTACTTC. As protein: CASSLVTSRETQYF.

About this clone itself: The sample has other DNA sequences that encode this CDR3 too. The chain is built from TRBV5-1 and TRBJ2-3; 10 bases align to TRBD2. In germline, CDR1 is SGHRS, CDR2 YFSETQ. After removal of 2 bases from V and 5 bases from J, the junction contained 5 bases not matched to a gene. The CDR3 length is 15 residues. As DNA, the CDR3 is TGCGCCAGCAGCTTAGCGGGGGGGCCGGAAGATACGCAGTATTTT. Protein: CASSLAGGPEDTQYF.

The rearrangement links TRBV18 to TRBJ1-2; 9 bases line up with TRBD1. V was clipped by 2 bases and J by 1 base; unmatched bases: 8. The CDR3 runs to 17 residues. Germline V gene sequence: CDR1 KGHSH, CDR2 LQKENI. The CDR3: CASSPTIQGASNYGYTF. In DNA, the CDR3 is TGTGCCAGCTCACCAACGATACAGGGGGCCAGTAACTATGGCTACACCTTC.

This clone appeared once. This chain links TRBV7-2 with TRBJ1-2, with TRBD1 as a possible D gene (5 bases). The CDR3 is 17 amino acids. V was clipped by 2 bases and J by 4 bases, with 20 bases between them. Germline V lookup: CDR1 SGHTA, CDR2 FQGNSA. The CDR3 DNA sequence: TGTGCCAGCAGCTTATTGGCCCTACAGGCAAGCAGCTATGGCTACACCTTC. Its protein product is CASSLLALQASSYGYTF.

The table lists this clone with a few counts. The chain joins TRBV28 to TRBJ2-1; 8 bases agree with TRBD2. V was pared by 4 bases and J by 7 bases, with 12 bases of the junction left unmatched. Germline CDR1 and CDR2: MDHEN and SYDVKM. The CDR3 has 16 residues. The CDR3: CASSSTSGRGSNEQFF. As DNA, the CDR3 is TGTGCCAGCAGTTCAACTAGCGGCCGGGGCAGTAATGAGCAGTTCTTC. Supplemented by reference TRBV28 and TRBJ2-1, the full variable domain reads DVKVTQSSRYLVKRTGEKVFLECVQDMDHENMFWYRQDPGLGLRLIYFSYDVKMKEKGDIPEGYSVSREKKERFSLILESASTNQTSMYLCASSSTSGRGSNEQFFGPGTRLTVL.

This clone was detected a few times. The chain uses TRBV4-2 and TRBJ1-1; D possibly corresponds to TRBD1 (5 bases). The CDR3 covers 14 residues. CDR1 is LGHNA and CDR2 is YNFKEQ in the germline V gene. Trimming took 1 base from V and 5 from J, leaving 11 bases between them. CDR3: CASSQVRGGTEAFF. The CDR3 DNA reads TGTGCCAGCAGCCAAGTTCGGGGGGGGACTGAAGCTTTCTTT.

This chain uses TRBV29-1 with TRBJ2-7; 8 bases are shared with TRBD1. This CDR3 contains 15 residues. V lost 0 bases, J lost 4 bases, and 8 bases stayed unmatched. The germline V gene has CDR1 SQVTM and CDR2 ANQGSEA. The CDR3 DNA follows: TGCAGCGTTGAAGATCGCAGACAGGGGATTTACGAGCAGTACTTC. Amino acid sequence: CSVEDRRQGIYEQYF.

The genes are TRBV5-6 and TRBJ1-1; maybe TRBD1 (6 bases). The CDR3 has 15 residues. The V and J ends lost 0 bases and 4 bases respectively, with 13 bases between them. Germline CDR1 is SGHDT and CDR2 is YYEEEE. The CDR3 sequence: CASSLEPQGTTEAFF. In DNA, the CDR3 is TGTGCCAGCAGCTTGGAGCCTCAGGGGACCACTGAAGCTTTCTTT.

This clone came up a few times. The chain carries TRBV11-3 and TRBJ2-1, with a possible D match to TRBD2 (5 bases). Deletions cut 1 base from V and 10 bases from J, with 14 bases between. Germline V gene data show CDR1 as SGHNT and CDR2 as YENEEA. The CDR3 contains 14 residues. CDR3 coding DNA: TGTGCCAGCAGCTTAGCTCCGTCCCGCGGGGAGCAGTTCTTC. It specifies CASSLAPSRGEQFF.

This clone was detected a few times. The chain links TRBV28 to TRBJ1-1; D is unresolved. The CDR3 contains 13 residues. The V gene's germline CDR1 is MDHEN and CDR2 SYDVKM. Trimming shortened V by 4 bases and J by 0 bases, and 6 bases separated the two germline ends. The CDR3 region has the DNA TGTGCCAGCAGTTCTATGGTGAACACTGAAGCTTTCTTT. Residues: CASSSMVNTEAFF. Filled out from reference TRBV28 and TRBJ1-1, the complete variable domain reads DVKVTQSSRYLVKRTGEKVFLECVQDMDHENMFWYRQDPGLGLRLIYFSYDVKMKEKGDIPEGYSVSREKKERFSLILESASTNQTSMYLCASSSMVNTEAFFGQGTRLTVV.